This T cell receptor beta chain emerged from a study of blood T cell repertoires in COVID-19 (TCRdb year 2020). Background on the whole study: Collaborator samples came from the United States, Italy and Spain and covered acute and convalescent phases of COVID-19. The prospective study material was composed of cDNA or gDNA derived from T cells, B-cell-depleted T cells, or PBMCs. Subjects who had been exposed to COVID-19, were actively infected with it, or had recovered from it provided the deeply sampled blood TCRbeta repertoires that made up the dataset. The repertoires were released in a freely available public database meant as a resource for research on the immune response to SARS-CoV-2. The samples were drawn from the first 160 participants of the ongoing ImmuneRACE study and from 1,254 subjects provided by 6 global collaborators. The sample metadata nearly always contained a de-identified subject ID, COVID-19 status, age in years and sex. Where available, HLA class I and class II types were obtained from metadata supplied by the sample provider rather than from assay-based typing.

TCRbeta CDR3 regions were amplified from genomic DNA using the immunoSEQ Assay, a bias-controlled multiplex PCR. In the paper's pipeline: The number of nucleated cells in each sample was estimated from the amplification of reference gene primers within the assay. To quantify the absolute abundance of each unique TCRbeta CDR3 rearrangement, sequence reads were collapsed and filtered. For each sample, productive Simpson clonality was calculated by taking the square root of Simpson's diversity index across productive rearrangements. TCRdb's version of the immuneACCESS table is confined to in-frame rearrangements and falls short of the full clone set. An unresolved V gene accounts for under half of the shortfall where checked; the remainder is of unknown origin. The V and J calls and clone size come from that table; D and trimming were worked out from the DNA. Recorded for this sample are approximately 100,000 clones; roughly 79% of them occurred a single time. The top ten constitute roughly 10% of the sample.

As encoded in the germline V gene, CDR1 is MDHEN while CDR2 is SYDVKM. The CDR3 sequence holds 15 residues, the cysteine and phenylalanine included. Of the read, only the CDR3 DNA is kept; its 45 bases are in frame from base 1. V and J lose 6 bases and 7 bases, and a span of 22 bases separates them. As regards this clone: Its antigen remains undetermined. No base-level quality is on record; no much larger clone is a single base apart.

The collaborating institutions used their own protocols to collect whole blood in K2EDTA tubes. For TCRbeta analysis, collaborators shipped samples in one of three forms: frozen whole blood, isolated PBMCs, or DNA extracted from either of those sample types. On the study overall, not on this receptor specifically: The amount of clinical and demographic metadata varied by source and participant and was provided uncurated.

This TCR derives from a human donor in a cohort sampled during active COVID-19. Rearrangement joined TRBV28 to TRBJ2-7; TRBD1 is a possible D gene, resting on 6 matching bases. Sequenced material: peripheral blood. The DNA sequence is as follows: TGTGCCAGCAGGGATAGTAGGGGGTCACGGGGAGAGCAGTACTTC. Its product reads: CASRDSRGSRGEQYF.